This entry features one T cell receptor (beta chain) sequence. Assay used: immunoSEQ multiplex PCR; TCRdb lists only in-frame clones, some missing. The data show 70,000 to 80,000 clones, 90% to 95% seen once. These data come from a study of cytomegalovirus exposure and HLA in healthy donors. The CDR3 is 15 amino acids. The germline V gene encodes CDR1 MGHDK and CDR2 SYGVNS. V was pared by 1 base and J by 6 bases, with 3 bases of the junction left unmatched. V gene TRBV25-1 combines with J gene TRBJ1-6; 7 positions agree with TRBD1. This TCR was recovered from a woman between 18 and 30 years old in good health and CMV-seropositive. The sample was PBMCs. CDR3 bases: TGTGCCAGCAGTGAATTGAGGGGGCTTAATTCACCCCTCCACTTT. Residues: CASSELRGLNSPLHF.